This entry features one TCR beta chain sequence. The CDR3 is 15 amino acids. The V gene's germline CDR1 is LNHDA and CDR2 SQIVND (reference sequence). J gave up 10 bases and V 3 bases, and 14 bases lay outside the gene matches. Generated by immunoSEQ multiplex PCR, the TCRdb table keeps only in-frame clones and is missing some. The repertoire holds roughly 340,000 clones, with around 91% as singletons. These data originate in a study of blood T cell repertoires in COVID-19. The source of this sequence is a woman aged 18-29 years who had recovered from COVID-19. The V call is TRBV19, the J call TRBJ1-2; TRBD1 aligns across 7 bases. Sequencing was carried out using peripheral blood. The CDR3 loop reads CASSIPQGHTGDYTF. In DNA, the CDR3 is TGTGCCAGTAGTATCCCACAGGGGCACACGGGCGACTACACCTTC. The entire variable domain, with the rest obtained from reference TRBV19 and TRBJ1-2, is as follows: DGGITQSPKYLFRKEGQNVTLSCEQNLNHDAMYWYRQDPGQGLRLIYYSQIVNDFQKGDIAEGYSVSREKKESFPLTVTSAQKNPTAFYLCASSIPQGHTGDYTFGSGTRLTVV.